This record concerns one T cell receptor beta chain sequence. Its antigen is not identified. This sample was included in a study of cytomegalovirus exposure and HLA in healthy donors. Study-wide results and limits: There were some V segments, including TRBV6-2 and TRBV6-3, excluded as indistinguishable. Productive rates of about 90% or about 30% were seen for most TCR beta V segments in an earlier analysis. Cytomegalovirus association was assigned to around 150 TCR beta chains.

The CDR3 is 13 amino acids. Germline V gene data show CDR1 as SGHVS and CDR2 as FQNEAQ. The donors (healthy individuals) were bone marrow donors. PCR involved 60 Vbeta and 13 Jbeta primers. TCRdb keeps only in-frame clones here, not all; method: immunoSEQ multiplex PCR. The repertoire holds approximately 100,000 clones, with around three fifths as singletons. The origin of this receptor is a man aged 30 to 39 in good health and CMV-seronegative. The V gene is TRBV7-8, the J gene TRBJ2-5, with a tentative D call TRBD1 (6 bases). The J call may not be correct, given that the DNA end is closer to TRBJ2-7. Material for sequencing was PBMCs. CDR3 DNA: TGTGCCAGCAGTGGGGGCGAGATCTACGAGCAGTACTTC. Residues: CASSGGEIYEQYF.